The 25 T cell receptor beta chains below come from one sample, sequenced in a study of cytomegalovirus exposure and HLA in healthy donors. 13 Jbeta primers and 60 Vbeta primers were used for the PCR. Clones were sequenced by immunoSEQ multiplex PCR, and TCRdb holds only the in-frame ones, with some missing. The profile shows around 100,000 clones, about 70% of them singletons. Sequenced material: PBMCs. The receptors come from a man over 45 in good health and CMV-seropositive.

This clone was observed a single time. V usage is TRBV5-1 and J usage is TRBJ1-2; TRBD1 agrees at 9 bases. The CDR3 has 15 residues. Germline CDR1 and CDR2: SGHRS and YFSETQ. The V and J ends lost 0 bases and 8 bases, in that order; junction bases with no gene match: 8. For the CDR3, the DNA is TGCGCCAGCAGCTTGGGAGAGGGACAGGGCAGGGGCTACACCTTC. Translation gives CASSLGEGQGRGYTF.

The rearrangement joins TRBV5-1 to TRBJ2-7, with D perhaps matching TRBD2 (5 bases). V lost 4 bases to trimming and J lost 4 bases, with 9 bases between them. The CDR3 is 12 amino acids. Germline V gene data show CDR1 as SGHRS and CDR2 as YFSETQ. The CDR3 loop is CASSPDSYEQYF. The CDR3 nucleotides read TGCGCCAGCAGCCCGGACTCTTACGAGCAGTACTTC.

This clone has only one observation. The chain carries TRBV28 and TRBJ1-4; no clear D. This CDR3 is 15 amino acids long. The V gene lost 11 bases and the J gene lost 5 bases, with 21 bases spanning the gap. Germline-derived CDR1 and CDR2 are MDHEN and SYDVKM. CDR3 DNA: TGTGCCGGCCGGTTGTATGAGGGTGGCAATGAAAAACTGTTTTTT. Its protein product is CAGRLYEGGNEKLFF. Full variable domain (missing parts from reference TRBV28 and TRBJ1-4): DVKVTQSSRYLVKRTGEKVFLECVQDMDHENMFWYRQDPGLGLRLIYFSYDVKMKEKGDIPEGYSVSREKKERFSLILESASTNQTSMYLCAGRLYEGGNEKLFFGSGTQLSVL.

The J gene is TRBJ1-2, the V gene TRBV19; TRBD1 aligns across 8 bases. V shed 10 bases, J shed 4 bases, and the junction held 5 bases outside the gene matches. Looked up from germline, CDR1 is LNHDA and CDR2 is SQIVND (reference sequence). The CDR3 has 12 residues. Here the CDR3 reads CATGQGGYGYTF. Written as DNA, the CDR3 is TGTGCCACCGGACAGGGTGGCTATGGCTACACCTTC.

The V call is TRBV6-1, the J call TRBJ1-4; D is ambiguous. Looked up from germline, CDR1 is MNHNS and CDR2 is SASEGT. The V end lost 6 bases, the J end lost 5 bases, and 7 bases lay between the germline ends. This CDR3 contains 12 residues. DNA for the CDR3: TGTGCCAGCAGGGCCCTGAATGAAAAACTGTTTTTT. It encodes CASRALNEKLFF.

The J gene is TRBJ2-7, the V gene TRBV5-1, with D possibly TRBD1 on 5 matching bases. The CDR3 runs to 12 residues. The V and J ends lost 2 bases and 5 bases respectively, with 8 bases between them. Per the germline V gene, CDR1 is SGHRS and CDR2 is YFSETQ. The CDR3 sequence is CASSFHRNEQYF. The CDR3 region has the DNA TGCGCCAGCAGCTTCCACAGGAACGAGCAGTACTTC.

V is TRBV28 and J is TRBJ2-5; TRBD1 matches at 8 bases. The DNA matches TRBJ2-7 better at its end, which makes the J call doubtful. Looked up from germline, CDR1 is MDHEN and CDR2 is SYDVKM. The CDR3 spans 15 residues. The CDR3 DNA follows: TGTGCCAGCAGTTTTCAGGGGGCACTCTCCTACGAGCAGTACTTC. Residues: CASSFQGALSYEQYF.

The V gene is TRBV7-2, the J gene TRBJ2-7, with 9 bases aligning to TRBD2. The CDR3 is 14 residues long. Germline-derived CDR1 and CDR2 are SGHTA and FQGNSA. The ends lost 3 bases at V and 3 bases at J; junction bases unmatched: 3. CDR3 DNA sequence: TGTGCCAGCAGCTTGACTAGCGGATTCTACGAGCAGTACTTC. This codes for CASSLTSGFYEQYF.

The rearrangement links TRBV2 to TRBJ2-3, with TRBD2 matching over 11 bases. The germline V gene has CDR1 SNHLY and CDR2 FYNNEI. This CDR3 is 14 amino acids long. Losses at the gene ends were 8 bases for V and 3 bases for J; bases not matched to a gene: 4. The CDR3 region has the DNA TGTGCCAGCGCCGGACTAGCGGGTACAGATACGCAGTATTTT. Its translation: CASAGLAGTDTQYF.

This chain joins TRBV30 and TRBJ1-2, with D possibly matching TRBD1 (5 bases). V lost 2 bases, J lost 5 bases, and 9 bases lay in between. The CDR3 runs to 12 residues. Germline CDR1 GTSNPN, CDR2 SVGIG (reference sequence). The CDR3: CAWSQGHYGYTF. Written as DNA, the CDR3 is TGTGCCTGGAGTCAGGGTCATTATGGCTACACCTTC. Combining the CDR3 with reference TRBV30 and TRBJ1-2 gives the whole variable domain SQTIHQWPATLVQPVGSPLSLECTVEGTSNPNLYWYRQAAGRGLQLLFYSVGIGQISSEVPQNLSASRPQDRQFILSSKKLLLSDSGFYLCAWSQGHYGYTFGSGTRLTVV.

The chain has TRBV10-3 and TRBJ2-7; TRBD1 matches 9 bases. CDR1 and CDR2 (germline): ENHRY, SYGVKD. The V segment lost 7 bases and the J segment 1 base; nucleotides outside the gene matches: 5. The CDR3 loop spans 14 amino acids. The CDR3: CAINPGTGSYEQYF. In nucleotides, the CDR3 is TGTGCCATCAACCCCGGGACAGGGTCCTACGAGCAGTACTTC.

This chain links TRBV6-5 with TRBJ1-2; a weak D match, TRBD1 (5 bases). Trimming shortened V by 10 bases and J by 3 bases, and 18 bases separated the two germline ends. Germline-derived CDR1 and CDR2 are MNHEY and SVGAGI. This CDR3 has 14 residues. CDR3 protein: CATIREGRDYGYTF. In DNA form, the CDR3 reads TGTGCCACCATCAGGGAAGGTCGGGACTATGGCTACACCTTC.

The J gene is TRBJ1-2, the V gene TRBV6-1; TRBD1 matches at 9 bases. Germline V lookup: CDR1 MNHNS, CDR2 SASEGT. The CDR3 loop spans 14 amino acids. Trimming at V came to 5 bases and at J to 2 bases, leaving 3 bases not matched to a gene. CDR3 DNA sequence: TGTGCCAGCAGTCAAACAGGGGGCAACTATGGCTACACCTTC. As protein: CASSQTGGNYGYTF.

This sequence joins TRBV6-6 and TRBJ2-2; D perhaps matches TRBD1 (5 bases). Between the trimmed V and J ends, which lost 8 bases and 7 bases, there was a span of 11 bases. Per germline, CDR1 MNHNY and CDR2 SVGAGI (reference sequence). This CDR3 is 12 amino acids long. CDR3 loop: CASRSDSGELFF. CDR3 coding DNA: TGTGCCAGCCGAAGCGACAGCGGGGAGCTGTTTTTT.

The CDR3 bases are TGTGCCAGCAGCTTGGTAGGGGATCCCTACGAGCAGTACTTC. It translates to CASSLVGDPYEQYF. The rearrangement links TRBV5-4 to TRBJ2-7; D possibly corresponds to TRBD1 (5 bases). Germline assignment: CDR1 SGHNT and CDR2 YYREEE (reference sequence). V shed 0 bases and J shed 2 bases, with 9 bases lying between them. CDR3 length: 14 residues.

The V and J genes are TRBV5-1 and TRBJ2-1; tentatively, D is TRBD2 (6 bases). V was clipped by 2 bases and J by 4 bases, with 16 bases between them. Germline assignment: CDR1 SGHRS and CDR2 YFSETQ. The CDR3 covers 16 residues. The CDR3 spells CASSLLLGLNYNEQFF. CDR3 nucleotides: TGCGCCAGCAGCTTATTACTAGGACTAAATTACAATGAGCAGTTCTTC.

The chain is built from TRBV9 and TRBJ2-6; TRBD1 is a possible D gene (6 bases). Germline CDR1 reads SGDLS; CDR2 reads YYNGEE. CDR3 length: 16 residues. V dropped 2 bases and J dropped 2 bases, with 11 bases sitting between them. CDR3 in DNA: TGTGCCAGCAGCGTCCAGGGGTGGGCTGGGGCCAACGTCCTGACTTTC. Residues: CASSVQGWAGANVLTF.

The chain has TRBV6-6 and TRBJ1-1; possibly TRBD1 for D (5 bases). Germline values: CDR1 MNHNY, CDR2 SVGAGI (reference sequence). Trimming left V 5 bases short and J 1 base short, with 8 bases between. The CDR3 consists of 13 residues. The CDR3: CASSPGSNTEAFF. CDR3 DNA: TGTGCCAGCAGTCCAGGGTCGAACACTGAAGCTTTCTTT.

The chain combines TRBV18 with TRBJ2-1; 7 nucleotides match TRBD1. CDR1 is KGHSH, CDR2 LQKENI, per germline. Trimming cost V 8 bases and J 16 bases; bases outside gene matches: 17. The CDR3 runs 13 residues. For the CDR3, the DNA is TGTGCCAGCGGCCCCGGGAACGACAGGGATGTATTCTTC. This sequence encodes CASGPGNDRDVFF.

CDR3 in amino acids: CASSGQGGNYGYTF. The DNA for the CDR3 is TGTGCCAGCAGTGGACAGGGGGGAAACTATGGCTACACCTTC. V gene TRBV2 combines with J gene TRBJ1-2, with 9 bases fitting TRBD1. Trimming removed 4 bases from V and 2 bases from J; junction bases left unmatched: 2. CDR1 and CDR2 from the germline V gene are SNHLY and FYNNEI. This CDR3 contains 14 residues.

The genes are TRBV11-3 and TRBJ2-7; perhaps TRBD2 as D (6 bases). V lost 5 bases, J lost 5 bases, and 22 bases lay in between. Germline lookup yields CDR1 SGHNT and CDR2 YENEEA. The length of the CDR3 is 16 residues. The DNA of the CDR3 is TGTGCCAGCAGCCCCTCTCCTTGGGGGGAGACCCACGAGCAGTACTTC. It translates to CASSPSPWGETHEQYF.

This CDR3 reads CASSQDSTDTQYF. The DNA of the CDR3 is TGTGCCAGCAGCCAGGACTCCACAGATACGCAGTATTTT. The V and J genes are TRBV9 and TRBJ2-3; weak D call: TRBD2 (5 bases). V dropped 4 bases and J dropped 2 bases, with 8 bases sitting between them. The CDR3 totals 13 residues. CDR1 and CDR2 (germline): SGDLS, YYNGEE.

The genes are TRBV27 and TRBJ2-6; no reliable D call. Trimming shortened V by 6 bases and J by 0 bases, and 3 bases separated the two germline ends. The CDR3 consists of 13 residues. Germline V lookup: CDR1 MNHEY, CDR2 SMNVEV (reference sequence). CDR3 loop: CASSLSGANVLTF. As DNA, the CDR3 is TGTGCCAGCAGCCTCTCTGGGGCCAACGTCCTGACTTTC.

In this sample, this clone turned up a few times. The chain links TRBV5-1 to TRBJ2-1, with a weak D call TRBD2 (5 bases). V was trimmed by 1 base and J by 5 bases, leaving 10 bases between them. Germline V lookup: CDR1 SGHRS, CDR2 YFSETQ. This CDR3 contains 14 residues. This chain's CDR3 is CASSLRGIDNEQFF. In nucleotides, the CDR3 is TGCGCCAGCAGCTTGCGAGGGATCGACAATGAGCAGTTCTTC. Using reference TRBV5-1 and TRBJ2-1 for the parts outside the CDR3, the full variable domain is KAGVTQTPRYLIKTRGQQVTLSCSPISGHRSVSWYQQTPGQGLQFLFEYFSETQRNKGNFPGRFSGRQFSNSRSEMNVSTLELGDSALYLCASSLRGIDNEQFFGPGTRLTVL.

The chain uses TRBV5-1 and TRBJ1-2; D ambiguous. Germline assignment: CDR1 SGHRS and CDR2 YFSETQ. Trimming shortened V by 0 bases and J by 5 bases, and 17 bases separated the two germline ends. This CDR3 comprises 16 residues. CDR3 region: CASSLGSALSGYGYTF. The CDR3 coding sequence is TGCGCCAGCAGCTTGGGTAGTGCCCTCAGCGGTTATGGCTACACCTTC.